This TCR beta chain came from a study of kidney transplant recipient with SARS-CoV-2 infection. TCRdb itself ran the reads through MiXCR, one entry per CDR3 protein. The sample lists some 220,000 distinct CDR3 sequences, more than 25% occurring once. For this clonotype: A much larger clone differs by one base, so this may be a read error.

The sample was a blood sample, taken at baseline and between days 110 and 120 from a kidney transplant recipient. The sequence was obtained from a young adult male patient who had COVID-19 and was a kidney transplant recipient. Some T cells could come from the graft donor.

The CDR3 loop is CASRMTAYGYTF. Written as DNA, the CDR3 is TGTGCCAGTAGGATGACAGCCTATGGCTACACCTTC. The chain couples TRBV19 to TRBJ1-2; D is possibly TRBD1 (5 bases). Deletions cut 6 bases from V and 4 bases from J, with 9 bases between. Germline lookup yields CDR1 LNHDA and CDR2 SQIVND (reference sequence). CDR3 size: 12 residues.